This T cell receptor beta chain came from a study of OX40 agonist ivuxolimab in advanced cancers. Study at large: Allowance was made for prior anti-PD-1, anti-PD-L1 or anti-CTLA-4 therapy, and 35% to 40% had some. Among those treated, three patients had partial responses, one with hepatocellular carcinoma and two with cutaneous melanoma. Study findings and constraints: In the expanded peripheral T cells, antigen specificity was never determined.

Germline loops: CDR1 GTSNPN, CDR2 SVGIG (reference sequence). The CDR3 is 14 amino acids. Deletions cut 6 bases from V and 8 bases from J, with 19 bases between. Clones were sequenced by immunoSEQ multiplex PCR, and TCRdb holds only the in-frame ones, with some missing. Of 75,000 to 100,000 clones listed, approximately 86% were seen once; the top ten hold around 2%. Of note for this clone: No antigen is known for it.

The origin of this receptor is an adult with an advanced solid tumor such as melanoma, head and neck, liver or kidney cancer. This chain connects TRBV30 to TRBJ1-4; perhaps TRBD1 as D (5 bases). The specimen comprised CD4+ or CD8+ T cells sorted from blood, sampled in a trial of the OX40 agonist ivuxolimab. The chain's CDR3 is CACPLGAGREKLFF. CDR3 DNA sequence: TGTGCCTGTCCCCTAGGGGCGGGACGGGAAAAACTGTTTTTT. Based on the CDR3 plus reference TRBV30 and TRBJ1-4, the full variable domain is SQTIHQWPATLVQPVGSPLSLECTVEGTSNPNLYWYRQAAGRGLQLLFYSVGIGQISSEVPQNLSASRPQDRQFILSSKKLLLSDSGFYLCACPLGAGREKLFFGSGTQLSVL.